This note documents a single TCR beta chain sequence. This CDR3 is built from 13 residues. Trimming took 5 bases from V and 5 from J, leaving 10 bases between them. Germline V gene sequence: CDR1 LNHDA, CDR2 SQIVND (reference sequence). The data originate from a study of blood T cell repertoires in COVID-19. Clones were sequenced by immunoSEQ multiplex PCR, and TCRdb holds only the in-frame ones, with some missing. The repertoire consists of 300,000 or so clones, with 70% to 90% occurring once and the leading ten covering approximately 5%. The chain uses TRBV19 and TRBJ1-5, with D hard to call. This TCR derives from a young woman who had recovered from COVID-19. Sample: PBMCs or T cells enriched from blood (not recorded which). This CDR3 reads CASSWRVDQPQHF. In DNA form, the CDR3 reads TGTGCCAGTAGTTGGAGGGTTGATCAGCCCCAGCATTTT.